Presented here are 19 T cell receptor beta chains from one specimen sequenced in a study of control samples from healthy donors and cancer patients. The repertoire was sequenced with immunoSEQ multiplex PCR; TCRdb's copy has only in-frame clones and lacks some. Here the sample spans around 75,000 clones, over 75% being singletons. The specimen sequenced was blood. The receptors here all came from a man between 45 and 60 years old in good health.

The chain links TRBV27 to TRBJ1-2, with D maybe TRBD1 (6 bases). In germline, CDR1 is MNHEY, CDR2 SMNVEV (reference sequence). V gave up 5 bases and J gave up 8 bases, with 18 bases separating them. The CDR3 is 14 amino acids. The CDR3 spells CASSGGVQGKGYTF. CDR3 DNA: TGTGCCAGCAGTGGGGGGGTACAGGGAAAAGGCTACACCTTC.

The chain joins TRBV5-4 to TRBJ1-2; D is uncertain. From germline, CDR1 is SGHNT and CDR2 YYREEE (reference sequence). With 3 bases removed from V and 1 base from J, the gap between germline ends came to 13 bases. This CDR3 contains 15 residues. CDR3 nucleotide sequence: TGTGCCAGCAGCTCACAGCGCCCTTTTAACTATGGCTACACCTTC. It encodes CASSSQRPFNYGYTF. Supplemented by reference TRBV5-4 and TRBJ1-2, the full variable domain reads ETGVTQSPTHLIKTRGQQVTLRCSSQSGHNTVSWYQQALGQGPQFIFQYYREEENGRGNFPPRFSGLQFPNYSSELNVNALELDDSALYLCASSSQRPFNYGYTFGSGTRLTVV.

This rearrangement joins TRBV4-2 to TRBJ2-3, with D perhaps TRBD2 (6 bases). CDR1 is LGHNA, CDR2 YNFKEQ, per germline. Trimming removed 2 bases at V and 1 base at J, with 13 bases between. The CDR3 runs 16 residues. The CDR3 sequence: CASSQSTPGGTDTQYF. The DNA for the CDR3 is TGTGCCAGCAGCCAAAGCACCCCGGGGGGCACAGATACGCAGTATTTT.

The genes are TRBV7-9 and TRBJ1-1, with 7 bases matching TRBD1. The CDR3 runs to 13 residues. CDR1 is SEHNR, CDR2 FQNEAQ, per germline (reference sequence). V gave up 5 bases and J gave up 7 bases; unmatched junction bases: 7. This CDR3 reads CASSPARGVEAFF. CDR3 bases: TGTGCCAGCAGCCCCGCCAGGGGGGTTGAAGCTTTCTTT.

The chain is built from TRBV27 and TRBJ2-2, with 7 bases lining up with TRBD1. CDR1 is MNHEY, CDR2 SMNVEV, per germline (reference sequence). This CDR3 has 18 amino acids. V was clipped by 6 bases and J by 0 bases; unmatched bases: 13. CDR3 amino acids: CASSRYPNRGTNTGELFF. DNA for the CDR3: TGTGCCAGCAGCCGATACCCCAACAGGGGCACGAACACCGGGGAGCTGTTTTTT.

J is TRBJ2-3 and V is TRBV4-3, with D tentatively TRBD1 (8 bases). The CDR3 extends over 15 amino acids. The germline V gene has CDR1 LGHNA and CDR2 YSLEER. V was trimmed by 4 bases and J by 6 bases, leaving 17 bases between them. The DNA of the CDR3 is TGCGCCAGCAGCCGAGAACAGGGGGGGGTGGATACGCAGTATTTT. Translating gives CASSREQGGVDTQYF.

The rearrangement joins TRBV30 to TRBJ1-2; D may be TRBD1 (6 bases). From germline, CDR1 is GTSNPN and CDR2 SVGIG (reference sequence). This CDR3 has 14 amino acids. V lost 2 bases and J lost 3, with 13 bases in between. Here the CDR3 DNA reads TGTGCCTGGAGTTATGGCAAGGGGGACTATGGCTACACCTTC. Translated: CAWSYGKGDYGYTF. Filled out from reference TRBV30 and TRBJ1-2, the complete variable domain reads SQTIHQWPATLVQPVGSPLSLECTVEGTSNPNLYWYRQAAGRGLQLLFYSVGIGQISSEVPQNLSASRPQDRQFILSSKKLLLSDSGFYLCAWSYGKGDYGYTFGSGTRLTVV.

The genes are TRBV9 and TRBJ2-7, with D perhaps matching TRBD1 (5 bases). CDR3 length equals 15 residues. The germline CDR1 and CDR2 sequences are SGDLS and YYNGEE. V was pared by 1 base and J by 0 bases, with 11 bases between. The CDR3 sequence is CASSVTPGISYEQYF. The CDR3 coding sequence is TGTGCCAGCAGCGTAACACCAGGGATCTCCTACGAGCAGTACTTC.

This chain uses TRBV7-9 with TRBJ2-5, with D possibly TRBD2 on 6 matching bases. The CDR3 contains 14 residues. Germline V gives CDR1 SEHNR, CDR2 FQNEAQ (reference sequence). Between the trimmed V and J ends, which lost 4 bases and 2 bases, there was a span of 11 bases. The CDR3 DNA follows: TGTGCCAGCAGCTCTGACCGGGAGCAAGAGACCCAGTACTTC. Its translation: CASSSDREQETQYF. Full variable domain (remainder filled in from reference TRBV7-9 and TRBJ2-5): DTGVSQNPRHKITKRGQNVTFRCDPISEHNRLYWYRQTLGQGPEFLTYFQNEAQLEKSRLLSDRFSAERPKGSFSTLEIQRTEQGDSAMYLCASSSDREQETQYFGPGTRLLVL.

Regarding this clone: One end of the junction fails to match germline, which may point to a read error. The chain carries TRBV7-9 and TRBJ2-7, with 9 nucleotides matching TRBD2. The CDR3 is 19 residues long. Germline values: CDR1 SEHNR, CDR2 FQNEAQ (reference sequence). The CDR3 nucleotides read TGCGCCAGCGGCCACGGGCGGGGGGGGCCTGGGTCAATATCCTACGAGCAGTACTTC. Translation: CASGHGRGGPGSISYEQYF.

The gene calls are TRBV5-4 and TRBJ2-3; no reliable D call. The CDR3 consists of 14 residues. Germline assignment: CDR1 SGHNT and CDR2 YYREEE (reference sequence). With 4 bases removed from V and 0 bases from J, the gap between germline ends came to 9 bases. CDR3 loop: CASSRLSSTDTQYF. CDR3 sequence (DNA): TGTGCCAGCAGCCGGTTATCGAGCACAGATACGCAGTATTTT.

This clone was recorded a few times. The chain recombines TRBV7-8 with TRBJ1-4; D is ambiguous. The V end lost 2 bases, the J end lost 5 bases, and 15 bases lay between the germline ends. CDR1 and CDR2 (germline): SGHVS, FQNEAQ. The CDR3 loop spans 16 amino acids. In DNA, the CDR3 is TGTGCCAGCAGCTTAAGATCATCCGTATCCAATGAAAAACTGTTTTTT. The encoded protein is CASSLRSSVSNEKLFF.

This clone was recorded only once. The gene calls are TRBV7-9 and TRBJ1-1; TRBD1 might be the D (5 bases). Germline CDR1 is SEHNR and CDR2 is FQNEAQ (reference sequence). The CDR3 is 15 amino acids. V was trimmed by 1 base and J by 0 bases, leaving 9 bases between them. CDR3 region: CASSLGGNLNTEAFF. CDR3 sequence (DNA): TGTGCCAGCAGCTTAGGGGGGAATCTGAACACTGAAGCTTTCTTT. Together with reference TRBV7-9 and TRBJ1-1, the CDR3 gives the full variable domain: DTGVSQNPRHKITKRGQNVTFRCDPISEHNRLYWYRQTLGQGPEFLTYFQNEAQLEKSRLLSDRFSAERPKGSFSTLEIQRTEQGDSAMYLCASSLGGNLNTEAFFGQGTRLTVV.

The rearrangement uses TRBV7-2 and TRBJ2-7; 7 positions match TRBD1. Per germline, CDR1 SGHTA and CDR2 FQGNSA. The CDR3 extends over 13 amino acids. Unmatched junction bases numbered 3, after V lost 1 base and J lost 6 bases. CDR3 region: CASSLGQGAEQYF. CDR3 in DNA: TGTGCCAGCAGCTTAGGACAGGGTGCCGAGCAGTACTTC.

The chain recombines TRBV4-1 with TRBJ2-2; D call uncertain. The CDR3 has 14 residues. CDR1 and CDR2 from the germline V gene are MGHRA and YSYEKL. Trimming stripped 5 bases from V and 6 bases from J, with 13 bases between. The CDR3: CASSKPLGPGELFF. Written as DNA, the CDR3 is TGCGCCAGCAGCAAGCCCTTGGGTCCCGGGGAGCTGTTTTTT.

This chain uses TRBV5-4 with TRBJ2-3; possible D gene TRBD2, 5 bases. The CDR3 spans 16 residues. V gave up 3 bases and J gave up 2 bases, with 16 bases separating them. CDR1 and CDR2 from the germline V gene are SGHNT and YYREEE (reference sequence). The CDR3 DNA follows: TGTGCCAGCAGCTCAGATTTGTCTAGCTACACAGATACGCAGTATTTT. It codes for CASSSDLSSYTDTQYF.

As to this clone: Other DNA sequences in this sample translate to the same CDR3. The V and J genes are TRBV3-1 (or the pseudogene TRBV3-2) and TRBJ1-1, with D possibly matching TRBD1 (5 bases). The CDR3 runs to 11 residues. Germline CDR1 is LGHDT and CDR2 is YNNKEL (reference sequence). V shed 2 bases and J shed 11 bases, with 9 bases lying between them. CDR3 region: CASSQQGLAFF. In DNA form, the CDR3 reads TGTGCCAGCAGCCAACAGGGTCTTGCTTTCTTT.

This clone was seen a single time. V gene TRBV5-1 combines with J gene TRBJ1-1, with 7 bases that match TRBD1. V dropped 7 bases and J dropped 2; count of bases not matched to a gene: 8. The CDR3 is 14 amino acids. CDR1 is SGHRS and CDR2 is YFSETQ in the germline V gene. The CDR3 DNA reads TGCGCCAGCGGAGAAGGGACAGTCAACACTGAAGCTTTCTTT. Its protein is CASGEGTVNTEAFF. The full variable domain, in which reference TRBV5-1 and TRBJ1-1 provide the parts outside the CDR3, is KAGVTQTPRYLIKTRGQQVTLSCSPISGHRSVSWYQQTPGQGLQFLFEYFSETQRNKGNFPGRFSGRQFSNSRSEMNVSTLELGDSALYLCASGEGTVNTEAFFGQGTRLTVV.

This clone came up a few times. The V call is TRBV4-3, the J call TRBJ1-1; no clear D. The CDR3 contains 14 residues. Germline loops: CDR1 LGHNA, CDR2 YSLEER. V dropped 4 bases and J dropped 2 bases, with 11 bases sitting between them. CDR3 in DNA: TGCGCCAGCAGCCCCAAGACAAGTAACACTGAAGCTTTCTTT. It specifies CASSPKTSNTEAFF.